Below, 23 T cell receptor beta chains from the same sample are listed, as sequenced in a study of T cell changes during pregnancy in multiple sclerosis. Profiling relied on immunoSEQ multiplex PCR, and the TCRdb table lists in-frame clones only, not all of them. The sample records roughly 80,000 clones, approximately 91% being singletons. The source material was peripheral blood, sampled before pregnancy. The receptors come from a female donor with multiple sclerosis, enrolled in a pregnancy study.

V and J are TRBV19 and TRBJ1-2; tentatively, D is TRBD1 (5 bases). The CDR3 totals 13 residues. V lost 2 bases and J lost 3, with 7 bases in between. Germline V gene data show CDR1 as LNHDA and CDR2 as SQIVND (reference sequence). CDR3 bases: TGTGCCAGTAGTATACTGACAGACTATGGCTACACCTTC. It specifies CASSILTDYGYTF.

The V call is TRBV5-4, the J call TRBJ1-1; tentative D call: TRBD1 (5 bases). There are 14 residues in the CDR3. Germline CDR1 reads SGHNT; CDR2 reads YYREEE (reference sequence). V lost 7 bases and J 4 bases, leaving 17 bases between the germline ends. The CDR3 region has the DNA TGTGCCAGCGGGTCAGGGTCGGTGGGCACTGAAGCTTTCTTT. This sequence encodes CASGSGSVGTEAFF.

In its sample, this clone was seen once. V gene TRBV5-5 combines with J gene TRBJ1-1; TRBD1 aligns across 8 bases. The V segment lost 2 bases and the J segment 4 bases; nucleotides outside the gene matches: 4. Germline V gene sequence: CDR1 SGHKS, CDR2 YYEKEE (reference sequence). This CDR3 region has 14 residues. CDR3 protein: CASSFPGGGTEAFF. CDR3 nucleotide sequence: TGTGCCAGCAGCTTTCCAGGGGGCGGCACTGAAGCTTTCTTT.

This clone was counted only a few times. The chain recombines TRBV2 with TRBJ2-2; no definite D call. The V end was cut by 10 bases, the J end by 0 bases, with 12 bases between. In germline, CDR1 is SNHLY, CDR2 FYNNEI. This CDR3 is built from 14 residues. CDR3 nucleotide sequence: TGTGCCACCAGGCAGCAGGCGAACACCGGGGAGCTGTTTTTT. The encoded protein is CATRQQANTGELFF.

The CDR3 DNA is TGTGCCAGCAGCATGACACCTCAGGGGGCAGATACGCAGTATTTT. Translating gives CASSMTPQGADTQYF. The rearrangement uses TRBV11-2 and TRBJ2-3; TRBD1 agrees at 7 bases. The ends lost 5 bases at V and 4 bases at J; junction bases unmatched: 9. The CDR3 totals 15 residues. Looked up from germline, CDR1 is SGHAT and CDR2 is FQNNGV.

The chain employs TRBV15 and TRBJ2-2; D is ambiguous. The CDR3 covers 15 residues. V lost 0 bases and J lost 7, with 12 bases in between. Per the germline V gene, CDR1 is LNHNV and CDR2 is YYDKDF (reference sequence). The CDR3: CATSRDQRSVGELFF. CDR3 coding DNA: TGTGCCACCAGCAGAGATCAAAGGAGCGTCGGGGAGCTGTTTTTT.

This rearrangement joins TRBV19 to TRBJ2-5, with D possibly being TRBD2 (6 bases). The CDR3 runs 14 residues. Per germline, CDR1 LNHDA and CDR2 SQIVND (reference sequence). Trimming took 5 bases from V and 7 from J, leaving 17 bases between them. The CDR3 reads CASSVLGTGGTQYF. CDR3 coding DNA: TGTGCCAGTAGTGTACTTGGGACTGGGGGGACCCAGTACTTC. Full variable domain (outside the CDR3, taken from reference TRBV19 and TRBJ2-5): DGGITQSPKYLFRKEGQNVTLSCEQNLNHDAMYWYRQDPGQGLRLIYYSQIVNDFQKGDIAEGYSVSREKKESFPLTVTSAQKNPTAFYLCASSVLGTGGTQYFGPGTRLLVL.

The chain couples TRBV4-1 to TRBJ1-1, with D hard to call. CDR1 and CDR2 from the germline V gene are MGHRA and YSYEKL. V lost 2 bases and J lost 7, with 5 bases in between. This CDR3 has 11 amino acids. As DNA, the CDR3 is TGCGCCAGCAGCCAACGCAGTGAAGCTTTCTTT. Translation: CASSQRSEAFF.

A few counts support this clone. This rearrangement joins TRBV9 to TRBJ1-1; perhaps TRBD1 as D (5 bases). CDR1 SGDLS and CDR2 YYNGEE come from the germline V gene. Deletions cut 0 bases from V and 7 bases from J, with 13 bases between. The CDR3 has 14 amino acids. The CDR3 loop is CASSVATGEIEAFF. CDR3 bases: TGTGCCAGCAGCGTAGCTACAGGAGAGATTGAAGCTTTCTTT.

V gene TRBV10-2 combines with J gene TRBJ2-7; D possibly corresponds to TRBD1 (6 bases). V was shortened by 6 bases and J by 3 bases, with 15 bases between the two germline ends. This CDR3 region has 14 residues. CDR1 and CDR2 (germline): WSHSY, SAAADI. DNA of the CDR3: TGCGCCAGCAGAATTCTGGGGGACATCTACGAGCAGTACTTC. Its translation is CASRILGDIYEQYF.

Only one count was recorded for this clone. The chain carries TRBV27 and TRBJ2-1; D is possibly TRBD2 (7 bases). The CDR3 has 14 residues. Germline V gene lookup returns CDR1 MNHEY and CDR2 SMNVEV (reference sequence). Trimming stripped 10 bases from V and 4 bases from J, with 17 bases between. CDR3 protein: CATRRGGVYNEQFF. CDR3 bases: TGTGCCACGAGGCGCGGGGGCGTATACAATGAGCAGTTCTTC.

The V call is TRBV2, the J call TRBJ1-6; maybe TRBD1 (6 bases). Looked up from germline, CDR1 is SNHLY and CDR2 is FYNNEI. V lost 8 bases, J lost 13 bases, and 36 bases lay in between. The CDR3 totals 19 residues. CDR3 region: CASWVGWGQQGKSSSPLHF. DNA of the CDR3: TGTGCCAGCTGGGTGGGCTGGGGCCAACAGGGAAAGAGTTCTTCGCCCCTCCACTTT.

This clone was counted many times. The chain joins TRBV6-1 to TRBJ1-5, with D hard to call. This CDR3 region has 16 residues. V was shortened by 0 bases and J by 5 bases, with 14 bases between the two germline ends. Germline lookup yields CDR1 MNHNS and CDR2 SASEGT. This CDR3 reads CASSEAEARAYQPQHF. The CDR3 bases are TGTGCCAGCAGTGAAGCGGAGGCCAGAGCCTATCAGCCCCAGCATTTT.

The V gene is TRBV30, the J gene TRBJ1-6; TRBD1 is a possible D gene (5 bases). CDR1 and CDR2 (germline): GTSNPN, SVGIG (reference sequence). V was clipped by 5 bases and J by 6 bases, with 14 bases between them. The CDR3 spans 14 residues. The CDR3 loop reads CAWSLGHSNSPLHF. For the CDR3, the DNA is TGTGCCTGGTCATTAGGACATAGTAATTCACCCCTCCACTTT.

The CDR3 DNA follows: TGTGCCAGCAGCTCGACAGGGGGCTGGGGGGCCAACGTCCTGACTTTC. This codes for CASSSTGGWGANVLTF. The V gene is TRBV5-6, the J gene TRBJ2-6; TRBD1 matches at 10 bases. V was pared by 3 bases and J by 4 bases, with 4 bases of the junction left unmatched. This CDR3 has 16 amino acids. The germline CDR1 and CDR2 sequences are SGHDT and YYEEEE.

The rearrangement links TRBV30 to TRBJ2-5, with 9 bases identical to TRBD1. Trimming took 5 bases from V and 5 from J; bases not matched to a gene: 3. The length of the CDR3 is 12 residues. CDR1 and CDR2 (germline): GTSNPN, SVGIG (reference sequence). The CDR3 nucleotides read TGTGCCTGGGGGACAGGGATCGAGACCCAGTACTTC. It specifies CAWGTGIETQYF.

V gene TRBV6-5 combines with J gene TRBJ1-5, with 7 positions matching TRBD1. The germline CDR1 and CDR2 sequences are MNHEY and SVGAGI. The CDR3 loop spans 16 amino acids. V was clipped by 0 bases and J by 7 bases; unmatched bases: 9. This CDR3 reads CASSYSHRGLGQPQHF. The CDR3 coding sequence is TGTGCCAGCAGTTACTCGCACAGGGGCCTGGGACAGCCCCAGCATTTT.

The J gene is TRBJ1-2, the V gene TRBV5-1; 8 bases agree with TRBD1. The CDR3 runs 14 residues. The V segment lost 3 bases and the J segment 2 bases; nucleotides outside the gene matches: 3. The germline V gene encodes CDR1 SGHRS and CDR2 YFSETQ. In DNA form, the CDR3 reads TGCGCCAGCAGCTCGACAGGGGAAAACTATGGCTACACCTTC. Its translation is CASSSTGENYGYTF. Drawing the rest from reference TRBV5-1 and TRBJ1-2, the complete variable domain is KAGVTQTPRYLIKTRGQQVTLSCSPISGHRSVSWYQQTPGQGLQFLFEYFSETQRNKGNFPGRFSGRQFSNSRSEMNVSTLELGDSALYLCASSSTGENYGYTFGSGTRLTVV.

The rearrangement links TRBV7-3 to TRBJ2-1, with 8 nucleotides matching TRBD2. The CDR3 sequence is 14 residues long. Losses at the gene ends were 5 bases for V and 3 bases for J; bases not matched to a gene: 3. CDR1 SGHTA and CDR2 FQGTGA come from the germline V gene. The chain's CDR3 is CASSNAGGYNEQFF. CDR3 bases: TGTGCCAGCAGCAACGCGGGGGGCTACAATGAGCAGTTCTTC. The full variable domain, with the rest looked up from reference TRBV7-3 and TRBJ2-1, is GAGVSQTPSNKVTEKGKYVELRCDPISGHTALYWYRQSLGQGPEFLIYFQGTGAADDSGLPNDRFFAVRPEGSVSTLKIQRTERGDSAVYLCASSNAGGYNEQFFGPGTRLTVL.

The V and J genes are TRBV6-5 and TRBJ1-4, with D unresolved. Germline V CDR1 and CDR2: MNHEY, SVGAGI. This CDR3 region has 12 residues. V was shortened by 5 bases and J by 5 bases, with 6 bases between the two germline ends. DNA for the CDR3: TGTGCCAGCAGTCCAGGCAATGAAAAACTGTTTTTT. This encodes CASSPGNEKLFF.

The CDR3 sequence: CASSPPHAGGYGYTF. The CDR3 coding sequence is TGTGCCAGCAGTCCCCCTCACGCAGGGGGCTATGGCTACACCTTC. The V gene is TRBV28, the J gene TRBJ1-2, with 7 bases that match TRBD1. Unmatched junction bases numbered 10, after V lost 5 bases and J lost 4 bases. This CDR3 region has 15 residues. Germline CDR1 reads MDHEN; CDR2 reads SYDVKM.

The rearrangement uses TRBV16 and TRBJ1-2; D is unresolved. The CDR3 is made up of 14 amino acids. CDR1 and CDR2 from the germline V gene are KGHSY and FQNENV. The V gene lost 2 bases and the J gene lost 4 bases, with 11 bases spanning the gap. Here the CDR3 DNA reads TGTGCCAGCAGCCAACGCTCTACTTTCTATGGCTACACCTTC. Its protein is CASSQRSTFYGYTF.

The chain links TRBV6-1 to TRBJ1-5; TRBD1 matches at 7 bases. V lost 9 bases to trimming and J lost 3 bases; unmatched junction nucleotides: 11. Germline-derived CDR1 and CDR2 are MNHNS and SASEGT. The CDR3 covers 15 residues. DNA for the CDR3: TGTGCCAGTAGGATTACAGGGGCCCTCAATCAGCCCCAGCATTTT. It translates to CASRITGALNQPQHF.